These T cell receptor beta chains were read from a single sample in a study of blood T cells in healthy people across ages. TCRdb re-called the 5' RACE reads with MiXCR, one entry per CDR3 protein. The table has more than 600,000 distinct CDR3 sequences, 25% seen once. These same records also appear under a second study, on T cells of mothers and their children.

The sample comprised blood. These receptors all stem from a boy aged 5-17 years in good health. Both conserved end residues are part of each CDR3. Fields, in order: V gene, clone size, J gene, D gene, CDR3 DNA, CDR3 protein. The D gene is left open where the match is weak. Expanded clones are given a class, and other clones once, few, many or no size at all.

v_call: TRBV7-8
clone_size: .
j_call: TRBJ2-7
d_call: .
cdr3_nt: TGTGCCAGCAGCTCTGGGGATGCGGACGAGCAGTACTTC
cdr3_aa: CASSSGDADEQYF

v_call: TRBV7-9
clone_size: .
j_call: TRBJ2-5
d_call: TRBD2
cdr3_nt: TGTGCCAGCAGCTTAGGGGGTAGCGGGAGGTCGCAAGAGACCCAGTACTTC
cdr3_aa: CASSLGGSGRSQETQYF

v_call: TRBV29-1
clone_size: few
j_call: TRBJ2-7
d_call: TRBD1
cdr3_nt: TGCAGCGTGCTAGCTGGACAGGGCATCTACGAGCAGTACTTC
cdr3_aa: CSVLAGQGIYEQYF

v_call: TRBV6-5
clone_size: few
j_call: TRBJ2-3
d_call: TRBD2
cdr3_nt: TGTGCCAGCAGTTCCGGGACTAGCGGGGCCACAGATACGCAGTATTTT
cdr3_aa: CASSSGTSGATDTQYF

v_call: TRBV28
clone_size: few
j_call: TRBJ2-1
d_call: .
cdr3_nt: TGTGCCAGCAGTTTTTCCCGTTTTGAGCAGTTCTTC
cdr3_aa: CASSFSRFEQFF

v_call: TRBV20-1
clone_size: .
j_call: TRBJ2-1
d_call: TRBD2
cdr3_nt: TGCAGTGCTAGCTCACTAGCGGGGGCCCTAGGCTATGAGCAGTTCTTC
cdr3_aa: CSASSLAGALGYEQFF

v_call: TRBV11-2
clone_size: few
j_call: TRBJ2-2
d_call: .
cdr3_nt: TGTGCCAGCAGCTTAGAGGGCCCTTTCACCGGGGAGCTGTTTTTT
cdr3_aa: CASSLEGPFTGELFF

v_call: TRBV12-3/TRBV12-4
clone_size: few
j_call: TRBJ2-6
d_call: .
cdr3_nt: TGTGCCAGCAGTTTGGCCGTCTCTGGGGCCAACGTCCTGACTTTC
cdr3_aa: CASSLAVSGANVLTF

v_call: TRBV7-9
clone_size: few
j_call: TRBJ2-2
d_call: TRBD1
cdr3_nt: TGTGCCAGCAGCCCCACCGAGGGACAGATAAACACCGGGGAGCTGTTTTTT
cdr3_aa: CASSPTEGQINTGELFF

v_call: TRBV6-2/TRBV6-3
clone_size: .
j_call: TRBJ2-1
d_call: .
cdr3_nt: TGTGCCAGCCTCAGAGAAAGGGGAGGTGAGCAGTTCTTC
cdr3_aa: CASLRERGGEQFF

v_call: TRBV29-1
clone_size: few
j_call: TRBJ1-2
d_call: .
cdr3_nt: TGCAGCGTTCTACCCCTCGGGGGCCTTGGCTACACCTTC
cdr3_aa: CSVLPLGGLGYTF

v_call: TRBV4-3
clone_size: .
j_call: TRBJ1-1
d_call: .
cdr3_nt: TGCGCCAGCAGCCAAATACGGGGCTTGAACACTGAAGCTTTCTTT
cdr3_aa: CASSQIRGLNTEAFF

v_call: TRBV5-6
clone_size: .
j_call: TRBJ2-7
d_call: .
cdr3_nt: TGTGCCAGCAGCTTGGGGGTGAGGGGGGCCTACGAGCAGTACTTC
cdr3_aa: CASSLGVRGAYEQYF